These 25 T cell receptor beta chains came from one sample sequenced in a study of Ad26.COV2.S vaccination and SARS-CoV-2 variants (dated by TCRdb to the early 2020s). The sample's treatment or condition label, in plain terms: around 19 received Ad26.COV2.S at low or high dose, single or two shots; several received placebo; per-sample allocation not given. For vaccine and placebo recipients, repertoires were sequenced using samples collected on day 63 after the first injection. The method behind the library was the immunoSEQ multiplex PCR assay. TCRdb retrieved this table from immuneACCESS and kept in-frame rearrangements only. Not all clones are present; in checked studies, unresolved V genes account for under half, and no reason is known for the remainder. Recorded for this sample are 300,000 to 350,000 clones; about 87% of them occurred a single time. Clones ranked in the top ten supply around 5.8% of the sample.

The sequences come from peripheral blood, collected in a trial of Ad26.COV2.S vaccine versus placebo. The receptors originated from a person aged 18-60 years who received the Ad26.COV2.S COVID-19 vaccine or a placebo.

The chain combines TRBV7-8 with TRBJ2-7; tentative D call: TRBD2 (5 bases). Trimming took off 0 bases at V and 4 bases at J, with 13 bases between the two ends. The CDR3 totals 15 residues. Germline CDR1 is SGHVS and CDR2 is FQNEAQ. The CDR3 loop reads CASSLAEGWFYEQYF. In nucleotides, the CDR3 is TGTGCCAGCAGCTTAGCTGAGGGTTGGTTTTACGAGCAGTACTTC.

The gene calls are TRBV9 and TRBJ2-2; TRBD2 is a possible D gene (6 bases). This CDR3 spans 17 amino acids. CDR1 and CDR2 (germline): SGDLS, YYNGEE. V dropped 1 base and J dropped 6 bases, with 19 bases sitting between them. CDR3 protein: CASSVTGVTRLSGELFF. The DNA for the CDR3 is TGTGCCAGCAGCGTAACCGGCGTGACTAGATTATCCGGGGAGCTGTTTTTT.

The V gene is TRBV4-3, the J gene TRBJ1-2; D is unclear. Trimming pared 1 base from V and 2 bases from J, leaving 5 bases between. Germline assignment: CDR1 LGHNA and CDR2 YSLEER. This CDR3 region has 13 residues. The CDR3 is CASSQGHNYGYTF. Here the CDR3 DNA reads TGCGCCAGCAGCCAAGGACACAACTATGGCTACACCTTC.

The count of this clone is one. V usage is TRBV11-2 and J usage is TRBJ2-1, with D possibly being TRBD1 or TRBD2 (5 bases each). V gave up 2 bases and J gave up 3 bases, with 11 bases separating them. The CDR3 has 15 residues. From germline, CDR1 is SGHAT and CDR2 FQNNGV. The CDR3 loop reads CASSLIRGDYNEQFF. The CDR3 DNA follows: TGTGCCAGCAGCTTAATTAGAGGGGACTACAATGAGCAGTTCTTC.

The chain links TRBV7-2 to TRBJ1-2; weak D call: TRBD1 (6 bases). CDR1 and CDR2 from the germline V gene are SGHTA and FQGNSA. The V end lost 5 bases, the J end lost 4 bases, and 17 bases lay between the germline ends. CDR3 size: 15 residues. The CDR3 DNA is TGTGCCAGCAGCCCACAACAGGGTGAAGCCTATGGCTACACCTTC. This translates into CASSPQQGEAYGYTF.

The rearrangement joins TRBV15 to TRBJ1-4, with D hard to call. V lost 1 base and J 8 bases, leaving 11 bases between the germline ends. This CDR3 spans 14 amino acids. Germline V gene lookup returns CDR1 LNHNV and CDR2 YYDKDF (reference sequence). The chain's CDR3 is CATSRGGNSEKLFF. The DNA of the CDR3 is TGTGCCACCAGCAGAGGAGGGAACAGCGAAAAACTGTTTTTT.

The J gene is TRBJ2-7, the V gene TRBV6-5, with 9 bases matching TRBD2. The CDR3 has 13 amino acids. The V gene's germline CDR1 is MNHEY and CDR2 SVGAGI. Germline trimming cut 8 bases from V and 1 base from J; bases unmatched to any gene: 3. The CDR3 region is CASGAGGSYEQYF. CDR3 DNA sequence: TGTGCCAGCGGAGCGGGGGGATCCTACGAGCAGTACTTC.

The chain carries TRBV6-5 and TRBJ2-1; D not resolved. The germline V gene has CDR1 MNHEY and CDR2 SVGAGI. Trimming took off 2 bases at V and 0 bases at J, with 8 bases between the two ends. The CDR3 sequence is 15 residues long. The CDR3 region is CASSYGQSSYNEQFF. The DNA for the CDR3 is TGTGCCAGCAGTTACGGGCAGAGCTCCTACAATGAGCAGTTCTTC.

A single count supports this clone. V usage is TRBV6-5 and J usage is TRBJ2-5, with D maybe TRBD1 (5 bases). The V end lost 2 bases, the J end lost 5 bases, and 9 bases lay between the germline ends. Germline CDR1 MNHEY, CDR2 SVGAGI. The CDR3 is 13 residues long. CDR3 residues: CASSYNRGETQYF. The CDR3 DNA reads TGTGCCAGCAGTTACAATAGGGGTGAGACCCAGTACTTC.

This clone is a singleton in its sample. V gene TRBV30 combines with J gene TRBJ2-4; perhaps TRBD1 as D (6 bases). In germline, CDR1 is GTSNPN, CDR2 SVGIG (reference sequence). This CDR3 has 15 amino acids. V lost 0 bases and J 1 base, leaving 10 bases between the germline ends. CDR3 residues: CAWSVFGQAKNIQYF. The CDR3 DNA is TGTGCCTGGAGTGTCTTTGGACAGGCCAAAAACATTCAGTACTTC.

J is TRBJ1-1 and V is TRBV10-3; D remains ambiguous. V gave up 6 bases and J gave up 12 bases, with 14 bases separating them. Germline CDR1 and CDR2: ENHRY and SYGVKD. The CDR3 has 11 residues. The CDR3 region has the DNA TGTGCCATCAGGGAGGGTAAAGTGACTTTCTTT. Its protein product is CAIREGKVTFF.

V gene TRBV4-2 combines with J gene TRBJ2-1, with 12 bases matching TRBD2. CDR1 and CDR2 (germline): LGHNA, YNFKEQ. Trimming cost V 3 bases and J 6 bases; bases outside gene matches: 6. There are 16 residues in the CDR3. CDR3 in amino acids: CASSQPGLAGSNEQFF. As DNA, the CDR3 is TGTGCCAGCAGCCAGCCCGGACTAGCGGGATCCAATGAGCAGTTCTTC.

This rearrangement joins TRBV10-3 to TRBJ1-1; TRBD1 agrees at 7 bases. The CDR3 loop spans 13 amino acids. The germline gives CDR1 ENHRY, CDR2 SYGVKD. J gave up 0 bases and V 10 bases, and 5 bases lay outside the gene matches. In DNA form, the CDR3 reads TGTGCCACGATGGGACAGATGAACACTGAAGCTTTCTTT. Residues: CATMGQMNTEAFF.

The chain combines TRBV2 with TRBJ2-3; TRBD2 might be the D (5 bases). V lost 7 bases to trimming and J lost 0 bases, with 14 bases between them. This CDR3 contains 15 residues. Germline V gene lookup returns CDR1 SNHLY and CDR2 FYNNEI. The CDR3 is CASKTTTLSTDTQYF. CDR3 coding DNA: TGTGCCAGCAAGACTACCACCCTTAGCACAGATACGCAGTATTTT.

The CDR3 protein is CASSQRQGESPLHF. The CDR3 DNA reads as TGCGCCAGCAGCCAGAGGCAGGGGGAATCACCCCTCCACTTT. This sequence joins TRBV4-1 and TRBJ1-6, with 7 bases lining up with TRBD1. Germline V lookup: CDR1 MGHRA, CDR2 YSYEKL. The CDR3 contains 14 residues. Losses at the gene ends were 3 bases for V and 10 bases for J; bases not matched to a gene: 6.

The rearrangement links TRBV28 to TRBJ2-2, with 9 bases aligning to TRBD1. V was clipped by 5 bases and J by 10 bases; unmatched bases: 14. CDR3 length: 16 amino acids. Looked up from germline, CDR1 is MDHEN and CDR2 is SYDVKM. This CDR3 is CASSVLDGTGQVELFF. CDR3 sequence (DNA): TGTGCCAGCAGTGTGTTAGACGGGACAGGGCAAGTGGAGCTGTTTTTT. The whole variable domain, remainder taken from reference TRBV28 and TRBJ2-2, is DVKVTQSSRYLVKRTGEKVFLECVQDMDHENMFWYRQDPGLGLRLIYFSYDVKMKEKGDIPEGYSVSREKKERFSLILESASTNQTSMYLCASSVLDGTGQVELFFGEGSRLTVL.

DNA of the CDR3: TGTGCCAGCAGCTCCCACCCCGCGGGAGGCTCTTTCTTC. Protein: CASSSHPAGGSFF. The chain links TRBV7-2 to TRBJ2-1; 8 bases match TRBD2. With V trimmed by 4 bases and J by 16 bases, 12 bases remained unmatched. The CDR3 spans 13 residues. Germline assignment: CDR1 SGHTA and CDR2 FQGNSA.

This chain connects TRBV5-1 to TRBJ2-5; tentatively, D is TRBD2 (6 bases). Germline CDR1 and CDR2: SGHRS and YFSETQ. Trimming shortened V by 0 bases and J by 2 bases, and 11 bases separated the two germline ends. This CDR3 region has 15 residues. CDR3 sequence reads: CASSLGRGRQETQYF. CDR3 coding DNA: TGCGCCAGCAGCTTGGGGCGGGGCAGACAAGAGACCCAGTACTTC.

The chain has TRBV6-6 and TRBJ2-1, with D perhaps being TRBD1 or TRBD2 (6 bases each). This CDR3 has 15 residues. Germline V CDR1 and CDR2: MNHNY, SVGAGI (reference sequence). V was shortened by 10 bases and J by 8 bases, with 24 bases between the two germline ends. This chain's CDR3 is CATLGARGRRDEQFF. Written as DNA, the CDR3 is TGTGCCACCCTTGGGGCCCGGGGGCGCAGGGATGAGCAGTTCTTC.

This clone was detected only a few times. CDR3: CASSDSGTSGYFTYEQYF. The CDR3 DNA follows: TGTGCCAGCAGTGATTCCGGGACTAGCGGATACTTTACCTACGAGCAGTACTTC. The chain combines TRBV6-1 with TRBJ2-7; 11 positions match TRBD2. Germline CDR1 is MNHNS and CDR2 is SASEGT. This CDR3 is built from 18 residues. J lost 2 bases, V lost 3 bases, and 12 bases had no gene match.

This clone was seen a handful of times. V and J are TRBV6-7 and TRBJ1-3, with D tentatively TRBD1 (5 bases). TRBV6-7 is placed among ORFs of uncertain function. The CDR3 is made up of 16 amino acids. Trimming took 6 bases from V and 0 from J, leaving 15 bases between them. The CDR3 DNA reads TGTGCCAGCAGGGACAATCCCTCCACCTCTGGAAACACCATATATTTT. Residues: CASRDNPSTSGNTIYF.

The chain employs TRBV4-3 and TRBJ1-1; D is unclear. The CDR3 consists of 14 residues. Germline-derived CDR1 and CDR2 are LGHNA and YSLEER. Trimming pared 0 bases from V and 9 bases from J, leaving 14 bases between. The CDR3 bases are TGCGCCAGCAGCCAAGAAAAGGCGGCGAGGAAAGCTTTCTTT. This gives the protein CASSQEKAARKAFF.

The rearrangement links TRBV5-6 to TRBJ2-2, with 7 nucleotides matching TRBD1. CDR1 and CDR2 (germline): SGHDT, YYEEEE. The length of the CDR3 is 15 residues. V lost 4 bases and J lost 4; bases outside the gene matches: 7. This CDR3 is CASSRPDRITGELFF. CDR3 DNA: TGTGCCAGCAGCCGACCGGACAGGATCACCGGGGAGCTGTTTTTT. The full variable domain, its missing parts supplied by reference TRBV5-6 and TRBJ2-2, is DAGVTQSPTHLIKTRGQQVTLRCSPKSGHDTVSWYQQALGQGPQFIFQYYEEEERQRGNFPDRFSGHQFPNYSSELNVNALLLGDSALYLCASSRPDRITGELFFGEGSRLTVL.

This sequence joins TRBV7-8 and TRBJ1-1; D not resolved. V was cut by 0 bases and J by 5 bases, with 7 bases left in between. Germline loops: CDR1 SGHVS, CDR2 FQNEAQ. The CDR3 runs 13 residues. The CDR3 here is CASSLALGTEAFF. The CDR3 region has the DNA TGTGCCAGCAGCTTAGCCTTAGGGACTGAAGCTTTCTTT.

The CDR3 loop reads CASSDGGRTEQFF. The CDR3 bases are TGTGCCAGCAGTGACGGGGGTCGGACCGAGCAGTTCTTC. The J gene is TRBJ2-1, the V gene TRBV25-1; the D gene is possibly TRBD2 (6 bases). CDR1 MGHDK and CDR2 SYGVNS come from the germline V gene. The CDR3 consists of 13 residues. The V end was cut by 3 bases, the J end by 10 bases, with 13 bases between.